The sequence of this T cell receptor beta chain was determined in a study of blood T cell repertoires in COVID-19. Study context: Donors in the United States, Italy and Spain gave samples during acute or convalescent COVID-19. PBMCs, B-cell-depleted T cells, or T cells provided the cDNA or gDNA that made up the material.

Original analysis: Counts of nucleated cells, estimated from reference gene primer amplification, were obtained. Some clones are missing from TCRdb's copy, which holds only in-frame ones; the method was immunoSEQ multiplex PCR. The V and J calls and clone size come from that table; D and trimming were worked out from the DNA. The table has around 140,000 clones, around 84% seen once; the top ten hold approximately 8.2%. Source material: peripheral blood. The sequence was collected from a woman in her sixties with acute or convalescent COVID-19.

DNA for the CDR3: TGTGCCAGCAGCTTATGGGTAGCGGGGGTTTTCGGCGAGCAGTACTTC. The encoded protein is CASSLWVAGVFGEQYF. J is TRBJ2-7 and V is TRBV13, with 9 bases fitting TRBD2. V lost 2 bases and J lost 6; bases outside the gene matches: 11. CDR1 and CDR2 from the germline V gene are PRHDT and FYEKMQ (reference sequence). The CDR3 is 16 residues long.